This TCR beta chain stems from a study of brain T cells in children with intractable seizures. This sample's time point: blood from clinic visit 5 months post-surgery; TSC patient then seizure free. Only cases whose brain tissue showed the highest T cell transcript signatures were sequenced. Patients received at least one anti-epileptic drug before surgery. The CDR3 covers 16 residues. J gave up 2 bases and V 4 bases, and 8 bases lay outside the gene matches. Looked up from germline, CDR1 is SGHTA and CDR2 is FQGNSA. Profiling relied on immunoSEQ multiplex PCR, and the TCRdb table lists in-frame clones only, not all of them. The data show about 340,000 clones, 93% seen once.

The chain is built from TRBV7-2 and TRBJ2-7, with 10 positions matching TRBD1. The clonotype was recovered from a boy under three years old with tuberous sclerosis and intractable seizures. Sequencing was performed on peripheral blood, taken roughly 5 months after surgery. CDR3 loop: CASSSTPGTGAYEQYF. CDR3 sequence (DNA): TGTGCCAGCAGCTCAACGCCCGGGACAGGGGCCTACGAGCAGTACTTC. Looking up the rest from reference TRBV7-2 and TRBJ2-7 gives the full variable domain: GAGVSQSPSNKVTEKGKDVELRCDPISGHTALYWYRQSLGQGLEFLIYFQGNSAPDKSGLPSDRFSAERTGGSVSTLTIQRTQQEDSAVYLCASSSTPGTGAYEQYFGPGTRLTVT.